What follows are 19 T cell receptor beta chains derived from one specimen sequenced in a study of beta chain features in type 1 diabetes. Study conclusions and caveats: A moderate, significant TCRB CDR3 shortening appeared in type 1 diabetes across four CD4+ subsets.

Since all of the isolated RNA was reverse transcribed, expressed TCRB transcripts were what got sequenced. Using immunoSEQ multiplex PCR, the repertoire was profiled, and TCRdb retains in-frame clones only, with some absent. The table includes under 200,000 clones, 8% to 8.5% detected once. These TCRs' antigens remain unknown. The specimen was central memory CD4+ T cells from blood. These TCRs come from a young woman with type 1 diabetes.

This sequence joins TRBV29-1 and TRBJ2-1; 8 nucleotides match TRBD2. The germline CDR1 and CDR2 sequences are SQVTM and ANQGSEA. J lost 5 bases, V lost 8 bases, and 11 bases had no gene match. The CDR3 totals 14 residues. CDR3 bases: TGCAGCTCCGGGTTAGCGGGACTCCACAATGAGCAGTTCTTC. Its translation: CSSGLAGLHNEQFF.

This clone appeared a few times. The chain has TRBV29-1 and TRBJ1-1, with 9 bases identical to TRBD1. J gave up 6 bases and V 8 bases, and 7 bases lay outside the gene matches. CDR3 length equals 12 residues. Germline V gives CDR1 SQVTM, CDR2 ANQGSEA. Here the CDR3 DNA reads TGCAGCACCAACAGGGGGCCAGCTGAAGCTTTCTTT. Its protein is CSTNRGPAEAFF.

This clone was seen only a few times. One end of the junction is discordant with germline, which a read error may explain. The rearrangement joins TRBV9 to TRBJ1-1, with 8 bases that match TRBD2. Matching the DNA end better, TRBJ2-2 makes the J call doubtful. This CDR3 contains 16 residues. CDR1 SGDLS and CDR2 YYNGEE come from the germline V gene. The CDR3 loop is CASSVVPGGPSRDLFF. CDR3 sequence (DNA): TGTGCCAGCAGCGTCGTGCCGGGAGGGCCCTCCCGGGATCTGTTTTTT.

This clone was observed a handful of times. This chain links TRBV28 with TRBJ1-1, with a possible D match to TRBD1 (5 bases). The CDR3 spans 15 residues. Germline values: CDR1 MDHEN, CDR2 SYDVKM. Trimming shortened V by 8 bases and J by 0 bases, and 16 bases separated the two germline ends. The CDR3 spells CASLGGSILNTEAFF. The DNA for the CDR3 is TGTGCCAGCCTCGGGGGGAGTATTTTGAACACTGAAGCTTTCTTT.

The chain has TRBV7-9 and TRBJ1-3; the D gene is possibly TRBD1 (6 bases). The germline gives CDR1 SEHNR, CDR2 FQNEAQ (reference sequence). There are 14 residues in the CDR3. The V gene lost 2 bases and the J gene lost 4 bases, with 9 bases spanning the gap. DNA for the CDR3: TGTGCCAGCAGCTTACACAGGGAAGGAAACACCATATATTTT. This gives the protein CASSLHREGNTIYF.

This chain connects TRBV7-8 to TRBJ2-7; D remains ambiguous. The CDR3 contains 13 residues. Germline V lookup: CDR1 SGHVS, CDR2 FQNEAQ. Between the trimmed V and J ends, which lost 0 bases and 3 bases, there was a span of 6 bases. The CDR3 DNA follows: TGTGCCAGCAGCTTAGCCCAGAACTACGAGCAGTACTTC. Amino acid sequence: CASSLAQNYEQYF. Variable domain in full (rest from reference TRBV7-8 and TRBJ2-7): GAGVSQSPRYKVAKRGQDVALRCDPISGHVSLFWYQQALGQGPEFLTYFQNEAQLDKSGLPSDRFFAERPEGSVSTLKIQRTQQEDSAVYLCASSLAQNYEQYFGPGTRLTVT.

The chain recombines TRBV5-1 with TRBJ2-5; 8 bases map to TRBD2. Trimming removed 3 bases from V and 3 bases from J; junction bases left unmatched: 4. Germline assignment: CDR1 SGHRS and CDR2 YFSETQ. The CDR3 length is 14 residues. This CDR3 reads CASSSVGGEETQYF. CDR3 nucleotides: TGCGCCAGCAGCTCCGTCGGGGGGGAAGAGACCCAGTACTTC. Combining the CDR3 with reference TRBV5-1 and TRBJ2-5 gives the whole variable domain KAGVTQTPRYLIKTRGQQVTLSCSPISGHRSVSWYQQTPGQGLQFLFEYFSETQRNKGNFPGRFSGRQFSNSRSEMNVSTLELGDSALYLCASSSVGGEETQYFGPGTRLLVL.

This clone was seen a handful of times. V usage is TRBV5-1 and J usage is TRBJ2-3; D is possibly TRBD1 (5 bases). This CDR3 is built from 15 residues. Trimming cost V 0 bases and J 4 bases, with 12 bases left between them. Per the germline V gene, CDR1 is SGHRS and CDR2 is YFSETQ. The CDR3 region is CASSLDSGQSDTQYF. In nucleotides, the CDR3 is TGCGCCAGCAGCTTGGATTCAGGGCAGTCAGATACGCAGTATTTT.

The chain uses TRBV30 and TRBJ2-7; 9 nucleotides line up with TRBD1. This CDR3 is 14 amino acids long. Trimming cost V 4 bases and J 6 bases; bases outside gene matches: 10. The germline V gene encodes CDR1 GTSNPN and CDR2 SVGIG (reference sequence). The CDR3 DNA reads as TGTGCCTGGATACCTCCGGGACAGGGTTGCGAGCAGTACTTC. Encoded protein: CAWIPPGQGCEQYF.

The V gene is TRBV30, the J gene TRBJ2-1; 9 bases agree with TRBD2. V was clipped by 5 bases and J by 6 bases; unmatched bases: 11. Germline V gives CDR1 GTSNPN, CDR2 SVGIG (reference sequence). The CDR3 extends over 15 amino acids. CDR3 nucleotide sequence: TGTGCCTGGGGTAAGCGGGGGGCGCCTGTCAATGAGCAGTTCTTC. Translated, it gives CAWGKRGAPVNEQFF.

Notes on this clone: Germline is not matched at one junction end, which may reflect a read error. The CDR3 DNA follows: TGTGCCAGCAGCTTGGGGCATCAGTCCCAGCATTTT. It specifies CASSLGHQSQHF. V and J are TRBV5-6 and TRBJ1-5; D not resolved. This CDR3 contains 12 residues. Germline V gene lookup returns CDR1 SGHDT and CDR2 YYEEEE.

There are a few counts of this clone. Relative to the germline gene, one junction end is altered; a read error may explain this. The V gene is TRBV7-2, the J gene TRBJ2-1; TRBD2 agrees at 7 bases. The CDR3 is 17 residues long. CDR1 and CDR2 from the germline V gene are SGHTA and FQGNSA. The CDR3 spells CASSRRMGGGPLDEQFF. DNA for the CDR3: TGCGCCAGCAGCCGCCGAATGGGGGGAGGGCCCTTGGATGAGCAGTTCTTC.

There are a few counts of this clone. This chain connects TRBV14 to TRBJ2-1; 9 bases match TRBD1. J gave up 9 bases and V 4 bases, and 7 bases lay outside the gene matches. The germline gives CDR1 SGHDN, CDR2 FVKESK. The CDR3 has 14 residues. Here the CDR3 reads CASSPRTGASEQFF. Here the CDR3 DNA reads TGTGCCAGCAGCCCGAGGACAGGGGCTAGTGAGCAGTTCTTC.

This clone has more than one count but fewer than ten. The chain joins TRBV6-6 to TRBJ1-2, with no clear D. This CDR3 spans 13 amino acids. V was clipped by 0 bases and J by 7 bases, with 9 bases between them. Per germline, CDR1 MNHNY and CDR2 SVGAGI (reference sequence). The CDR3 coding sequence is TGTGCCAGCAGTTACTCCTACGGTACTGGCTACACCTTC. Its translation: CASSYSYGTGYTF.

The CDR3 nucleotides read TGTGCCAGCAGCCGTAGCGGGGGGTACCAAGAGACCCAGTACTTC. It specifies CASSRSGGYQETQYF. The genes are TRBV7-2 and TRBJ2-5, with 10 nucleotides matching TRBD2. This CDR3 region has 15 residues. Per germline, CDR1 SGHTA and CDR2 FQGNSA. The ends lost 5 bases at V and 0 bases at J; junction bases unmatched: 3.

This clone was observed a few times. The chain employs TRBV5-1 and TRBJ2-3, with 13 bases lining up with TRBD2. V shed 4 bases, J shed 4 bases, and the junction held 6 bases outside the gene matches. In germline, CDR1 is SGHRS, CDR2 YFSETQ. The CDR3 contains 16 residues. The CDR3 DNA reads TGCGCCAGCAGCCCTGGACTAGCGGGAGTGGCAGATACGCAGTATTTT. It yields the protein CASSPGLAGVADTQYF.

This chain joins TRBV6-6 and TRBJ2-1, with 10 positions matching TRBD1. V was pared by 11 bases and J by 8 bases, with 9 bases of the junction left unmatched. Germline V lookup: CDR1 MNHNY, CDR2 SVGAGI (reference sequence). The CDR3 totals 13 residues. This CDR3 reads CAGGTGAIHEQFF. CDR3 bases: TGTGCCGGAGGGACAGGGGCAATCCATGAGCAGTTCTTC.

The chain recombines TRBV29-1 with TRBJ2-3; 11 positions match TRBD2. The CDR3 has 14 residues. The V gene end was trimmed by 5 bases and the J gene end by 2 bases; junction bases not matched to a gene: 3. The germline V gene has CDR1 SQVTM and CDR2 ANQGSEA. CDR3 DNA sequence: TGCAGCGTTTCACTAGCGGGGGCCACAGATACGCAGTATTTT. Amino acids: CSVSLAGATDTQYF.

Details on this clone: Other DNA sequences in the same sample also yield this CDR3. CDR3 nucleotide sequence: TGTGCCAGCAGTTACAGCGGCGGGACTAGCACAGATACGCAGTATTTT. Its protein product is CASSYSGGTSTDTQYF. This chain joins TRBV6-5 and TRBJ2-3, with D possibly matching TRBD2 (6 bases). Germline V gene data show CDR1 as MNHEY and CDR2 as SVGAGI. V was shortened by 2 bases and J by 0 bases, with 12 bases between the two germline ends. The CDR3 covers 16 residues.